This TCR beta chain came from a study of a mutant IDH1 vaccine in newly diagnosed glioma. In the study overall: Of the patients given treatment, about 62% were male and around 40% were female, and a mean age of about 40 years was recorded.

Time point: week 47, end of study. Each vaccine dose was 300 ug of mutant IDH1 20-mer peptide, with topical imiquimod. This clone was seen more than once but under ten times. Its cognate antigen is unknown. Profiled with immunoSEQ multiplex PCR; TCRdb holds only in-frame clones, not every one. The top ten clones hold over 7.5% of a sample with about 36,000 clones, around 75% of them seen once. V dropped 7 bases and J dropped 5 bases, with 17 bases sitting between them. Germline loops: CDR1 SEHNR, CDR2 FQNEAQ (reference sequence). The CDR3 loop spans 14 amino acids. Sequencing was performed on PBMCs, taken from a glioma patient whose treatment included an IDH1 peptide vaccine. This clonotype originated in a middle-aged man with glioma. The chain uses TRBV7-9 and TRBJ1-2; D is perhaps TRBD1 (6 bases). The CDR3 region has the DNA TGTGCCAGCACCGTACAGGGTTTTGGGTATGGCTACACCTTC. Its protein product is CASTVQGFGYGYTF.